Below, one T cell receptor beta chain is given with its context. The data belong to a study of T cell changes during pregnancy in multiple sclerosis. Profiling relied on immunoSEQ multiplex PCR, and the TCRdb table lists in-frame clones only, not all of them. In the table there are tens of thousands of clones, around 93% of which are singletons. The source material was peripheral blood, sampled after pregnancy. This TCR was recovered from a female donor with multiple sclerosis, enrolled in a pregnancy study.

In DNA form, the CDR3 reads TGTGCCAGCAGCTTAGCCTCGCTAGCGGGGAGCTCCTACAATGAGCAGTTCTTC. This codes for CASSLASLAGSSYNEQFF. The V call is TRBV7-2, the J call TRBJ2-1, with 9 bases matching TRBD2. The J segment lost 0 bases and the V segment lost 0 bases, leaving 6 bases of the junction unmatched. The CDR3 length is 18 residues. Germline CDR1 and CDR2: SGHTA and FQGNSA.